This T cell receptor (beta chain) comes out of a study of T cell changes during pregnancy in multiple sclerosis (dated by TCRdb to about 2019). Study-wide context: In women with multiple sclerosis, the researchers looked at how the T cell repertoire shifted as pregnancy progressed.

A word on this clone: There is no known antigen for this receptor. No clone much larger than this one lies a single base away; base qualities are absent.

Reading from cysteine to phenylalanine, the CDR3 counts 15 amino acids. Only the CDR3 DNA is retained, 45 bases long and in frame from the first base. From the germline V gene (reference sequence), CDR1 is MNHNY and CDR2 is SVGAGI. For this chain, trimming is 6 bases at the V end and 5 bases at the J end, and the number of junction bases without a gene match is 9. The receptor library was made with the immunoSEQ multiplex PCR assay. TCRdb retrieved this table from immuneACCESS and kept in-frame rearrangements only. Not all clones are present; in checked studies, unresolved V genes account for under half, and no reason is known for the remainder. This sample comprises 78,000 or so clones, under 95% of them detected only once. The ten most abundant clones make up about 0.42% of the sample.

The sequence joins TRBV6-6 to TRBJ2-7; the junction holds 11 bases that match TRBD2. This TCR derives from a female donor with multiple sclerosis, enrolled in a pregnancy study. The material sequenced was CD4+ T cells from peripheral blood mononuclear cells, taken before pregnancy. The DNA sequence reads TGTGCCAGCAGGAGAACTAGCGGGAGTATCAACGAGCAGTACTTC. It is translated as CASRRTSGSINEQYF.